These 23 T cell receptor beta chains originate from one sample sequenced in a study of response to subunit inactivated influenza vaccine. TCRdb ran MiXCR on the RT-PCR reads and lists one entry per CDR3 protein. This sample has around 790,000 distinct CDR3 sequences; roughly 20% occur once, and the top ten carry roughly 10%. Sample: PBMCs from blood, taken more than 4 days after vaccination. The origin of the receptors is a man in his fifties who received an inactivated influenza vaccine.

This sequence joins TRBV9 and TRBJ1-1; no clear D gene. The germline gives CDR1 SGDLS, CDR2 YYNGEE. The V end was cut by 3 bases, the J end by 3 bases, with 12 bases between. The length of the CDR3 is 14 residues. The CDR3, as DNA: TGTGCCAGCAGCGCGGACCCAGGTTACACTGAAGCTTTCTTT. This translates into CASSADPGYTEAFF.

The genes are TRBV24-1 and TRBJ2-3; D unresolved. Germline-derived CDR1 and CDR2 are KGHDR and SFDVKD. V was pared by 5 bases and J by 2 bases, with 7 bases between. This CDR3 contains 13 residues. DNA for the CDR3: TGTGCCACCAGTGGTCGAAACACAGATACGCAGTATTTT. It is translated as CATSGRNTDTQYF.

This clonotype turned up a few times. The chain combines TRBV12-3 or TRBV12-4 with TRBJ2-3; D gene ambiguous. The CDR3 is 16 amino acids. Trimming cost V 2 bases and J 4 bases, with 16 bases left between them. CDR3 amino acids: CASSLTLVPRADTQYF. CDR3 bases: TGTGCCAGCAGTTTAACTTTAGTCCCACGTGCAGATACGCAGTATTTT.

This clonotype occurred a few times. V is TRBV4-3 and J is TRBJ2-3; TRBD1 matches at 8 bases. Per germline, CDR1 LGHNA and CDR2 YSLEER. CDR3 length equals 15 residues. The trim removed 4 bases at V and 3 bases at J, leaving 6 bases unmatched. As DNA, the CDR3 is TGCGCCAGCAGCCGCGGTTGGACAGGGACAGATACGCAGTATTTT. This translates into CASSRGWTGTDTQYF.

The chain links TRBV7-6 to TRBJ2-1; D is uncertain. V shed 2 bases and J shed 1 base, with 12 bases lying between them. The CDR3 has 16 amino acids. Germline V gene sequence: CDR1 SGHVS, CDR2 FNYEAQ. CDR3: CASSLWRQESYNEQFF. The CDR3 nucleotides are TGTGCCAGCAGCTTATGGCGCCAGGAGTCCTACAATGAGCAGTTCTTC.

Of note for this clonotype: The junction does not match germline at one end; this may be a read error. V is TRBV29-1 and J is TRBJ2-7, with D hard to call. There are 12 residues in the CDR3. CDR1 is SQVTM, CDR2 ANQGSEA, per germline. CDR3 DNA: TGCAGCGTTGAAACCGAATCCTACGAGCAGTGCTTC. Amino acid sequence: CSVETESYEQCF.

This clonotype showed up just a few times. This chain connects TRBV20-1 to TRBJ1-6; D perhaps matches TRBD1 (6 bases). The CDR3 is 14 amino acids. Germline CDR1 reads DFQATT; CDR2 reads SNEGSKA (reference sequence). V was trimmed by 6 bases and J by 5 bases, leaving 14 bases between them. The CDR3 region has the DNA TGCAGTGCCTCCCCCCGGACAGATAATTCACCCCTCCACTTT. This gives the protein CSASPRTDNSPLHF.

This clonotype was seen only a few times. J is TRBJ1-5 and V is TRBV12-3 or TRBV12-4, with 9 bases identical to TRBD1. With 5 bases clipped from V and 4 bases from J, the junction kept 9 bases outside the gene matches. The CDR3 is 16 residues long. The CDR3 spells CASSAATGGGNQPQHF. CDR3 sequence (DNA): TGTGCCAGCAGTGCGGCGACAGGGGGTGGGAATCAGCCCCAGCATTTT.

In DNA form, the CDR3 reads TGTGCCAGCAGCAGGGGCTTCGGGGAAAAACTGTTTTTT. Translated: CASSRGFGEKLFF. The chain recombines TRBV7-8 with TRBJ1-4, with a possible D match to TRBD1 (5 bases). V lost 5 bases to trimming and J lost 8 bases, with 12 bases between them. Germline V gene data show CDR1 as SGHVS and CDR2 as FQNEAQ. The CDR3 has 13 residues.

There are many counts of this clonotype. This chain's CDR3 is CSAYSGLAGGTEQFF. The CDR3 coding sequence is TGCAGTGCTTACTCCGGACTAGCGGGGGGGACTGAGCAGTTCTTC. The genes are TRBV20-1 and TRBJ2-1, with 15 bases that match TRBD2. J was trimmed by 9 bases and V by 5 bases; bases with no gene match: 8. The CDR3 loop spans 15 amino acids. Germline V lookup: CDR1 DFQATT, CDR2 SNEGSKA (reference sequence).

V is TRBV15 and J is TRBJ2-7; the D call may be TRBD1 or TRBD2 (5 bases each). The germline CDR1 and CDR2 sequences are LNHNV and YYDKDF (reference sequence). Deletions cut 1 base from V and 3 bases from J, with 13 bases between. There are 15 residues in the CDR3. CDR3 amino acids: CATSRVQGVGYEQYF. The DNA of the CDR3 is TGTGCCACCAGCAGAGTCCAGGGAGTAGGCTACGAGCAGTACTTC. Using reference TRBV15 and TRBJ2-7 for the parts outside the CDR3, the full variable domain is DAMVIQNPRYQVTQFGKPVTLSCSQTLNHNVMYWYQQKSSQAPKLLFHYYDKDFNNEADTPDNFQSRRPNTSFCFLDIRSPGLGDTAMYLCATSRVQGVGYEQYFGPGTRLTVT.

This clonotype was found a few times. CDR3 DNA sequence: TGCGCCAGCAGCCCACCGGGACAGGGAAACGAGCAGTACTTC. Translating gives CASSPPGQGNEQYF. This sequence joins TRBV5-1 and TRBJ2-7; 9 nucleotides align to TRBD1. CDR1 SGHRS and CDR2 YFSETQ come from the germline V gene. V lost 4 bases and J lost 5; bases outside the gene matches: 7. The CDR3 has 14 amino acids.

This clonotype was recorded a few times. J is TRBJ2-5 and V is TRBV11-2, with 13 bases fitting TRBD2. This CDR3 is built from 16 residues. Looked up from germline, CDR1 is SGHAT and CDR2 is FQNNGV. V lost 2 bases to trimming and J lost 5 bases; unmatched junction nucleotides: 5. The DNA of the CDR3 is TGTGCCAGCAGCTTATCGACTAGCGGGGGGTGGGAGACCCAGTACTTC. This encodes CASSLSTSGGWETQYF.

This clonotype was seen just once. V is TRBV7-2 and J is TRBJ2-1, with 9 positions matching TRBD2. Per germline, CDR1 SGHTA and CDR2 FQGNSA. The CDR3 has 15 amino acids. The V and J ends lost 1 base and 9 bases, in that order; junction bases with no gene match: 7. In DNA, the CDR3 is TGTGCCAGCAGCTTAGTAGGGACTAGCCGCGTTGAGCAGTTCTTC. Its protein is CASSLVGTSRVEQFF.

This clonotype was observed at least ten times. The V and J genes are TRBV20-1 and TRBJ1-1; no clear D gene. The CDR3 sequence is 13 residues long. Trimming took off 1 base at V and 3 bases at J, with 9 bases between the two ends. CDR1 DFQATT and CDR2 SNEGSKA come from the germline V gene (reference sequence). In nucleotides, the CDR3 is TGCAGTGCTAGAGGGGTTCGCGACACTGAAGCTTTCTTT. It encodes CSARGVRDTEAFF.

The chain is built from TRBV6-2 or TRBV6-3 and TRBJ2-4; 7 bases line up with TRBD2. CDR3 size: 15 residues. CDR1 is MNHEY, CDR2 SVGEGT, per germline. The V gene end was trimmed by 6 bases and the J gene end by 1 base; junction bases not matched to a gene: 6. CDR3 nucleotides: TGTGCCAGCAGCTCCCCGGGGGGTGCCAAAAACATTCAGTACTTC. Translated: CASSSPGGAKNIQYF.

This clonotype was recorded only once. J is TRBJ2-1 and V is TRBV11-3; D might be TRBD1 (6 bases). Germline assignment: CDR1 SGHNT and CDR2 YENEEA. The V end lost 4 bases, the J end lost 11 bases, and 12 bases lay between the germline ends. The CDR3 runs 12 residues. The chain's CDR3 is CASSSDGDKQFF. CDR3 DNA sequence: TGTGCCAGCAGCTCCGACGGGGACAAGCAGTTCTTC.

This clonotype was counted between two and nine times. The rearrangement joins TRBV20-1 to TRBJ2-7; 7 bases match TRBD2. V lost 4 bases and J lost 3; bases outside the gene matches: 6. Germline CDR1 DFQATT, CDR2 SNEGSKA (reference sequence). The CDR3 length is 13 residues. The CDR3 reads CSAIGTTSYEQYF. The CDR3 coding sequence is TGCAGTGCTATTGGGACTACCAGCTACGAGCAGTACTTC.

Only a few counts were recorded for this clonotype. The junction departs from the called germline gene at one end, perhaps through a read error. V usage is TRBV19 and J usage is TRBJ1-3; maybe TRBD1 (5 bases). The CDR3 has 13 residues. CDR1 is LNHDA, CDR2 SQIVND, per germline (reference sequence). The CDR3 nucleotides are TGTGCCAGTGCGTGGGACGCTGGAGACACCATATATTTT. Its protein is CASAWDAGDTIYF.

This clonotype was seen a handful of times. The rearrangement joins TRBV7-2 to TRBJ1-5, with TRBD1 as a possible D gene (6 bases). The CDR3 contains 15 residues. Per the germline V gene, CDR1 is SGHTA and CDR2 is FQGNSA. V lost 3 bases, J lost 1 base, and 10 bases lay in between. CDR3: CASSFQTGSNQPQHF. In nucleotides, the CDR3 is TGTGCCAGCAGCTTCCAGACAGGAAGCAATCAGCCCCAGCATTTT.

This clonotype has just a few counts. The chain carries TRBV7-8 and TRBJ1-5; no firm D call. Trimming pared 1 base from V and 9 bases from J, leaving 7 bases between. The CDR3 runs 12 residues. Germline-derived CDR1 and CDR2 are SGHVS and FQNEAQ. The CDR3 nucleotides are TGTGCCAGCAGCTTAGGCCCTTCGCCCCAGCATTTT. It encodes CASSLGPSPQHF. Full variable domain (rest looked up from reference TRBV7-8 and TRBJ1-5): GAGVSQSPRYKVAKRGQDVALRCDPISGHVSLFWYQQALGQGPEFLTYFQNEAQLDKSGLPSDRFFAERPEGSVSTLKIQRTQQEDSAVYLCASSLGPSPQHFGDGTRLSIL.

CDR3 sequence reads: CSARDGQARGDTQYF. The CDR3 DNA reads TGCAGTGCTAGAGATGGACAGGCCCGGGGAGATACGCAGTATTTT. The chain recombines TRBV20-1 with TRBJ2-3; 7 bases map to TRBD1. This CDR3 has 15 amino acids. Germline assignment: CDR1 DFQATT and CDR2 SNEGSKA (reference sequence). The V and J ends lost 0 bases and 5 bases, in that order; junction bases with no gene match: 8.

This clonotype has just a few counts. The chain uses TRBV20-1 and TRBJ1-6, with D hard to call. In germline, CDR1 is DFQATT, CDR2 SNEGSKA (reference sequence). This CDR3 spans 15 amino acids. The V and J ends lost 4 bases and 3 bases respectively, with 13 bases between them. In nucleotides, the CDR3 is TGCAGTGCTACCCCCGCTCCCCTCTATAATTCACCCCTCCACTTT. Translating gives CSATPAPLYNSPLHF.